This T cell receptor beta chain appears in the sequencing data of a study of breast tumors, draining lymph nodes, adjacent tissues. Study-wide results and caveats: Tumor TCR diversity was below lymph nodes but above nontumor tissue.

CDR1 SGHVS and CDR2 FNYEAQ come from the germline V gene. The CDR3 extends over 15 amino acids. TCRdb reprocessed the multiplex PCR reads with MiXCR, giving one entry per CDR3 protein. The sample lists more than 14,000 distinct CDR3 sequences; around 47% were seen once. As to this clonotype: Its antigen is still unknown. The junction departs from germline at one end; a sequencing error may be responsible.

Sequencing was carried out using tumor-adjacent breast tissue. The genes are TRBV7-6 and TRBJ1-3; D is uncertain. This receptor was taken from a female donor with breast cancer. Some clones in this sample may be carry-over from other donors' samples. The CDR3, as DNA: TGTGCCAGCAGCTTAGGAGGCACCTCTGGAAACACCATACATTTT. This translates into CASSLGGTSGNTIHF.